This T cell receptor beta chain was recorded in a study of blood T cell repertoires in COVID-19. Only in-frame clones appear in the TCRdb table, and some are missing; sequencing was by immunoSEQ multiplex PCR. Of under 150,000 clones in the sample, 70% to 90% are singletons; the top ten hold approximately 2.2%. Those who participated ranged in age from 18 to 89 years and resided in around 22 US areas. The source of this sequence is a woman aged 45-59 years who had recovered from COVID-19. The sample was PBMCs or T cells enriched from blood (not recorded which).

CDR3 in amino acids: CASSEGTSGGYEQYF. The CDR3 DNA is TGTGCCAGCAGTGAAGGGACTAGCGGGGGTTACGAGCAGTACTTC. The chain recombines TRBV6-1 with TRBJ2-7; 13 positions match TRBD2. The CDR3 runs to 15 residues. CDR1 is MNHNS and CDR2 is SASEGT in the germline V gene. The junction had 1 base not matched to a gene; V was cut back by 1 base and J by 4 bases.